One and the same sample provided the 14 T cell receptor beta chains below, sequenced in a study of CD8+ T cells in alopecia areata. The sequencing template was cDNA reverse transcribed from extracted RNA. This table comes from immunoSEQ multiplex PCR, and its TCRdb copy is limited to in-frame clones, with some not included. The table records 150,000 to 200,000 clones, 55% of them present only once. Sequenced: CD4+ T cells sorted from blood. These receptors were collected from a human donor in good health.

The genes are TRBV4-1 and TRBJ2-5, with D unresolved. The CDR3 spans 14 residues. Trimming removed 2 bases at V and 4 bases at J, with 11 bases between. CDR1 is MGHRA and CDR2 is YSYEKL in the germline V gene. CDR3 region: CASSQPRRGETQYF. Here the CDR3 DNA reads TGCGCCAGCAGCCAACCCAGAAGAGGAGAGACCCAGTACTTC.

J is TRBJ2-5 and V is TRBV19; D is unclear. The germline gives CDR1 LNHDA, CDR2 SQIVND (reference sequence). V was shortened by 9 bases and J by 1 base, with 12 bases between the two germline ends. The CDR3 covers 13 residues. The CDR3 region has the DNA TGTGCCAGGGGTGGTTGGGTCCAAGAGACCCAGTACTTC. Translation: CARGGWVQETQYF.

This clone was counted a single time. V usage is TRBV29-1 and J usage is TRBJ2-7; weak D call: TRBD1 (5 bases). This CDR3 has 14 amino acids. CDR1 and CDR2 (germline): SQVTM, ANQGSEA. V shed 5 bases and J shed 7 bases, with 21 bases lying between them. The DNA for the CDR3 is TGCAGCGTTACCACCACAGGAGTTTCCACGGAGCAGTACTTC. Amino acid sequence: CSVTTTGVSTEQYF.

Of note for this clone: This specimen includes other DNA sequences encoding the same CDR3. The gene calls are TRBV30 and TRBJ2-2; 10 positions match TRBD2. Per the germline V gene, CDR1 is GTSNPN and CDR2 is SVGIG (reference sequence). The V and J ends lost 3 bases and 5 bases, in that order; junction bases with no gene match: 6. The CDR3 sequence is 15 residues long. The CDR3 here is CAWRLAGVRTGELFF. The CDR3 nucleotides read TGTGCCTGGAGGCTAGCGGGAGTGCGGACCGGGGAGCTGTTTTTT.

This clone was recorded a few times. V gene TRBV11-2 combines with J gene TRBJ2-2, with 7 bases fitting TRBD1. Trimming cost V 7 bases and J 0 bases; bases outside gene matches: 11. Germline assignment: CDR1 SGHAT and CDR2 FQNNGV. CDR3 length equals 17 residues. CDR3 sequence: CASTTSRDRANTGELFF. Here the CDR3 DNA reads TGTGCCAGCACGACCAGCCGGGACAGAGCGAACACCGGGGAGCTGTTTTTT.

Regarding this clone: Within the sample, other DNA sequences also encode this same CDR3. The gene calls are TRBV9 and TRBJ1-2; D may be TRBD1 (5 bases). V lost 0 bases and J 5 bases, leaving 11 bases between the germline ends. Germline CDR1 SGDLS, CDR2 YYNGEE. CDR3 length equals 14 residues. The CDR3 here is CASSVGGGLYGYTF. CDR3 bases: TGTGCCAGCAGCGTAGGGGGCGGACTTTATGGCTACACCTTC. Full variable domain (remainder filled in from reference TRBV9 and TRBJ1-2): DSGVTQTPKHLITATGQRVTLRCSPRSGDLSVYWYQQSLDQGLQFLIQYYNGEERAKGNILERFSAQQFPDLHSELNLSSLELGDSALYFCASSVGGGLYGYTFGSGTRLTVV.

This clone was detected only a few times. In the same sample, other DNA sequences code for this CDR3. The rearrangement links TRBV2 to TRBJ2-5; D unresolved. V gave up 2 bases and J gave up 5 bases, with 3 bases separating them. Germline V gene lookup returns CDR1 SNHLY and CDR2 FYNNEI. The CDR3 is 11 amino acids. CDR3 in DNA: TGTGCCAGCAGTGAACTGGAGACCCAGTACTTC. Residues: CASSELETQYF.

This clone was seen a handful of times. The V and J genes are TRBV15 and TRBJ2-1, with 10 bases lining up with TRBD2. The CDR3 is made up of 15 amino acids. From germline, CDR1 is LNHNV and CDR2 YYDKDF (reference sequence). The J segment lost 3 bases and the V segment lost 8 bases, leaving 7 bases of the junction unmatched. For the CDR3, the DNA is TGTGCCACCGAAGGACTAGCGGAGTACTACAATGAGCAGTTCTTC. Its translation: CATEGLAEYYNEQFF.

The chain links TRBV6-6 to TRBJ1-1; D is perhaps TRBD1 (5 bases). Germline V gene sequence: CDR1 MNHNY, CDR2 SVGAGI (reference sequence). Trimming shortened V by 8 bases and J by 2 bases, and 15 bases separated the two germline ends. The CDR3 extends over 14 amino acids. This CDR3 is CASVAGSSNTEAFF. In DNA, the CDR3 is TGTGCCAGCGTGGCAGGGAGCTCCAACACTGAAGCTTTCTTT.

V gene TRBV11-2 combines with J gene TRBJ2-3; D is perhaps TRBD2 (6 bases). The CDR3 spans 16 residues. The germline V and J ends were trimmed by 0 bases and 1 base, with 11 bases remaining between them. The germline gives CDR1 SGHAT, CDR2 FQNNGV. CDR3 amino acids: CASSLDLGRGTDTQYF. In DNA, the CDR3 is TGTGCCAGCAGCTTAGATCTCGGGAGAGGCACAGATACGCAGTATTTT.

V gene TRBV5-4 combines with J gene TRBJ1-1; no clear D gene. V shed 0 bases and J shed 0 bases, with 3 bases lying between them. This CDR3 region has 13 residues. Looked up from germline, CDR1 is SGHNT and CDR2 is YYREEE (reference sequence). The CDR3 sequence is CASSLELNTEAFF. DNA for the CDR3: TGTGCCAGCAGCTTGGAGTTGAACACTGAAGCTTTCTTT.

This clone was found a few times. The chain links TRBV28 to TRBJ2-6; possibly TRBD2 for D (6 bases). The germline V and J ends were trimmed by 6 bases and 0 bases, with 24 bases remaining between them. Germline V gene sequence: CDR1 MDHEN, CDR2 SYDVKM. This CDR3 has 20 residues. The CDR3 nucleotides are TGTGCCAGCAGACCTAGACAAAGGAGGGCGGAAGACTCTGGGGCCAACGTCCTGACTTTC. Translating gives CASRPRQRRAEDSGANVLTF. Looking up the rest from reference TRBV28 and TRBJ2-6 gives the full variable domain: DVKVTQSSRYLVKRTGEKVFLECVQDMDHENMFWYRQDPGLGLRLIYFSYDVKMKEKGDIPEGYSVSREKKERFSLILESASTNQTSMYLCASRPRQRRAEDSGANVLTFGAGSRLTVL.

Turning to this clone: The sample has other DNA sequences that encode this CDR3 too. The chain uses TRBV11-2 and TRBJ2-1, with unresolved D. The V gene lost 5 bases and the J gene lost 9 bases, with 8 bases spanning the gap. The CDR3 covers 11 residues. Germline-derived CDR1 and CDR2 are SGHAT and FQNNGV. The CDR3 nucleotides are TGTGCCAGCAGCCCCGCTCGTGAGCAGTTCTTC. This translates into CASSPAREQFF.

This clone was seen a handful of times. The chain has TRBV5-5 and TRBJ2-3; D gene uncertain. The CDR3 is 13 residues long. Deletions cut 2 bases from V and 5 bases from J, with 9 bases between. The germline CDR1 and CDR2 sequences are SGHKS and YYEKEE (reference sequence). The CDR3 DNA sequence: TGTGCCAGCAGCTTCGGGCCCGAAGATACGCAGTATTTT. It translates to CASSFGPEDTQYF.